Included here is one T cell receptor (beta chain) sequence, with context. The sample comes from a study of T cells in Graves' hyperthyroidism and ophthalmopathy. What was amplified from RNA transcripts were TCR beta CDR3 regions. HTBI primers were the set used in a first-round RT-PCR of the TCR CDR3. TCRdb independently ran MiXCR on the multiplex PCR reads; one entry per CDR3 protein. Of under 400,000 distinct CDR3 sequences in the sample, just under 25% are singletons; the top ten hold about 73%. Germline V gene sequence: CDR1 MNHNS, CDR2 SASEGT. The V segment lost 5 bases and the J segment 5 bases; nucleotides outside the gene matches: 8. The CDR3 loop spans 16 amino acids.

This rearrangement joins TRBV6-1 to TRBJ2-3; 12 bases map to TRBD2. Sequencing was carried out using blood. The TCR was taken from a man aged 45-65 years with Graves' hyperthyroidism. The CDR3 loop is CASSLPLAGGQDTQYF. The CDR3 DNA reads TGTGCCAGCAGTCTACCTCTAGCGGGAGGGCAAGATACGCAGTATTTT.